The subject of this entry is one TCR beta chain. The data are from a study of T cell changes during pregnancy in multiple sclerosis. Per the germline V gene, CDR1 is ENHRY and CDR2 is SYGVKD. There are 18 residues in the CDR3. Between the trimmed V and J ends, which lost 2 bases and 0 bases, there was a span of 16 bases. Sequenced by immunoSEQ multiplex PCR; TCRdb stores in-frame clones only, minus some. The table records tens of thousands of clones, just under 95% of them present only once. The chain employs TRBV10-3 and TRBJ2-2; a possible D gene is TRBD2 (7 bases). The TCR comes from a female donor in good health, enrolled as a control in a pregnancy study. This specimen consisted of peripheral blood, obtained after pregnancy. Here the CDR3 reads CAISEVPGGGPNTGELFF. In nucleotides, the CDR3 is TGTGCCATCAGTGAGGTCCCGGGCGGGGGCCCGAACACCGGGGAGCTGTTTTTT.